The following is a T cell receptor beta chain sequence with its context. The antigen is unknown. Assay: immunoSEQ multiplex PCR; the TCRdb copy retains only in-frame clones and omits some. This table holds about 56,000 clones, approximately 90% found once. The sample comes from a study of T cells in localized non-small cell lung cancer. The study's findings and limits: Tumor samples were not multi-region, leaving intratumor heterogeneity unexcluded. Longer overall survival was seen with higher T cell density measured in blood.

CDR3 length equals 14 residues. With 4 bases removed from V and 4 bases from J, the gap between germline ends came to 11 bases. From germline, CDR1 is MNHEY and CDR2 SVGAGI. The rearrangement uses TRBV6-5 and TRBJ1-5, with D maybe TRBD1 (6 bases). Sequences were derived from peripheral blood, sampled before any cancer treatment. The sequence derives from a woman between 40 and 69 years old with stage I lung adenocarcinoma. The CDR3 spells CASSSRGRNQPQHF. The CDR3 nucleotides are TGTGCCAGCAGTTCCAGGGGAAGAAATCAGCCCCAGCATTTT.